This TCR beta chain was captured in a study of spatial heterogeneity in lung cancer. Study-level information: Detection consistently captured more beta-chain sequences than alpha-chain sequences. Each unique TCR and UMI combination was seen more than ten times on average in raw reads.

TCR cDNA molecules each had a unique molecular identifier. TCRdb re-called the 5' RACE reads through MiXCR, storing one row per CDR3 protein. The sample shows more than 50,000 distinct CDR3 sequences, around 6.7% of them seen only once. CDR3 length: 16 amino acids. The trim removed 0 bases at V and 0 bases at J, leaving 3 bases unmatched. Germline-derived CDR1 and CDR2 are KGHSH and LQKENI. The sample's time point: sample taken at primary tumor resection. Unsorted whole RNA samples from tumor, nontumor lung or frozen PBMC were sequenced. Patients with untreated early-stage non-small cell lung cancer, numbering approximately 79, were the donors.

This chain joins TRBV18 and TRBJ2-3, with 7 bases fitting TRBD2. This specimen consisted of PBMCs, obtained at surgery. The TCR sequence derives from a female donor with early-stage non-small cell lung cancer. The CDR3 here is CASSPPLGGSTDTQYF. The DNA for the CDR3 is TGTGCCAGCTCACCACCGCTCGGGGGGAGCACAGATACGCAGTATTTT.